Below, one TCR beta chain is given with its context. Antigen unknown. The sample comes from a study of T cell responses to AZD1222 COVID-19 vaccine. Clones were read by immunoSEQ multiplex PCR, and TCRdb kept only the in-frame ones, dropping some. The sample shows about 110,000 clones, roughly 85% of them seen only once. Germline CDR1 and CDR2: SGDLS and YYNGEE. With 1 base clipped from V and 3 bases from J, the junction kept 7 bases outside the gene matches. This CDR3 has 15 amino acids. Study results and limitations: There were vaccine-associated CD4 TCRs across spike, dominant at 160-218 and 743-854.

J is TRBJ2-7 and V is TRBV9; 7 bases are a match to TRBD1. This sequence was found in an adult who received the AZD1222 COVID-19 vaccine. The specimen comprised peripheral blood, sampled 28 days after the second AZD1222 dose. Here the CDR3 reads CASSVRQGSLYEQYF. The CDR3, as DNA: TGTGCCAGCAGCGTAAGACAGGGCTCGCTCTACGAGCAGTACTTC.